Shown below are 16 T cell receptor beta chains from a single sample sequenced in a study of blood T cell repertoires in COVID-19. Some clones are missing from TCRdb's copy, which holds only in-frame ones; the method was immunoSEQ multiplex PCR. Among more than 50,000 clones, more than 60% were seen once, and the ten largest hold approximately 13%. Sequenced sample: peripheral blood. All receptors come from a woman in her 70s with acute or convalescent COVID-19.

This chain uses TRBV3-1 (or the pseudogene TRBV3-2) with TRBJ1-1, with D maybe TRBD1 (5 bases). The CDR3 contains 16 residues. CDR1 and CDR2 from the germline V gene are LGHDT and YNNKEL (reference sequence). Trimming stripped 4 bases from V and 7 bases from J, with 22 bases between. This chain's CDR3 is CASSRFPDRADLEAFF. CDR3 DNA: TGTGCCAGCAGCCGCTTCCCCGACAGAGCAGACCTTGAAGCTTTCTTT.

The chain is built from TRBV7-6 and TRBJ2-1; D perhaps matches TRBD1 (6 bases). CDR3 length: 16 residues. The germline V gene has CDR1 SGHVS and CDR2 FNYEAQ. V was trimmed by 5 bases and J by 3 bases, leaving 17 bases between them. The CDR3 is CASSPLQGPGYNEQFF. The CDR3 bases are TGTGCCAGCAGCCCGCTACAGGGTCCGGGCTACAATGAGCAGTTCTTC.

J is TRBJ2-7 and V is TRBV5-1; 8 positions agree with TRBD1. Per germline, CDR1 SGHRS and CDR2 YFSETQ. CDR3 length equals 13 residues. The ends lost 3 bases at V and 5 bases at J; junction bases unmatched: 4. As DNA, the CDR3 is TGCGCCAGCAGCTCGGACAGGGTCCACGAGCAGTACTTC. Translation: CASSSDRVHEQYF.

This chain joins TRBV25-1 and TRBJ2-6; 8 bases map to TRBD1. V was clipped by 6 bases and J by 1 base; unmatched bases: 8. CDR3 length equals 17 residues. Per the germline V gene, CDR1 is MGHDK and CDR2 is SYGVNS. The DNA for the CDR3 is TGTGCCAGCAGCAAACAGGGGGAGTCATCTGGGGCCAACGTCCTGACTTTC. Translating gives CASSKQGESSGANVLTF.

The rearrangement links TRBV19 to TRBJ1-5, with 7 bases identical to TRBD1. The CDR3 has 16 amino acids. Per germline, CDR1 LNHDA and CDR2 SQIVND (reference sequence). V shed 2 bases, J shed 7 bases, and the junction held 11 bases outside the gene matches. In DNA, the CDR3 is TGTGCCAGTAGTATATGGGGCGGGACAGTGAGGCAGCCCCAGCATTTT. Protein sequence: CASSIWGGTVRQPQHF.

With regard to this clone: The same CDR3 arises from other DNA sequences in this sample as well. The chain couples TRBV5-4 to TRBJ1-2, with 7 bases aligning to TRBD1. This CDR3 has 15 residues. V was clipped by 0 bases and J by 4 bases; unmatched bases: 6. CDR1 and CDR2 (germline): SGHNT, YYREEE (reference sequence). The CDR3 bases are TGTGCCAGCAGCTTGGAACAGGGGCGCGGCTATGGCTACACCTTC. Translating it yields CASSLEQGRGYGYTF.

This clone was counted once. The CDR3 DNA follows: TGTGCCAGCAGCTTTCCCGGGAGCCCCGAGCAGTACGTC. Protein product: CASSFPGSPEQYV. This chain joins TRBV7-2 and TRBJ2-7, with a weak D call TRBD2 (6 bases). This CDR3 contains 13 residues. Germline-derived CDR1 and CDR2 are SGHTA and FQGNSA. Trimming removed 3 bases from V and 6 bases from J, with 12 bases in between.

The genes are TRBV2 and TRBJ1-2; the D is unclear. Trimming pared 5 bases from V and 4 bases from J, leaving 8 bases between. This CDR3 region has 12 residues. Looked up from germline, CDR1 is SNHLY and CDR2 is FYNNEI. The CDR3 protein is CASSFYFYGYTF. The CDR3 coding sequence is TGTGCCAGCAGTTTTTATTTCTATGGCTACACCTTC.

A note on this clone: Different DNA sequences within this sample yield the same CDR3. The chain links TRBV12-3 or TRBV12-4 to TRBJ1-1; D may be TRBD1 (5 bases). The CDR3 totals 13 residues. The germline V and J ends were trimmed by 5 bases and 5 bases, with 12 bases remaining between them. In DNA, the CDR3 is TGTGCCAGCAGTCCAGGTGGGGGGACTGAAGCTTTCTTT. Residues: CASSPGGGTEAFF.

About this clone: Mismatch with germline at one junction end may stem from a read error. The V and J genes are TRBV6-1 and TRBJ1-3, with 10 nucleotides matching TRBD1. The CDR3 loop spans 16 amino acids. Germline V gives CDR1 MNHNS, CDR2 SASEGT. The CDR3 spells CASGDRGLNSGNTIYF. CDR3 DNA: TGTGCCAGCGGTGACAGGGGGCTGAACTCTGGAAACACCATATATTTT.

This chain uses TRBV4-2 with TRBJ1-4, with 8 bases aligning to TRBD1. Germline V gene data show CDR1 as LGHNA and CDR2 as YNFKEQ. V lost 1 base, J lost 6 bases, and 7 bases stayed unmatched. The CDR3 sequence is 16 residues long. The CDR3 DNA sequence: TGTGCCAGCAGCCAAGGTCGGACAGGGAGGCATGAAAAACTGTTTTTT. Translating gives CASSQGRTGRHEKLFF.

The V and J genes are TRBV4-1 and TRBJ1-2; D may be TRBD1 (6 bases). The CDR3 sequence is 13 residues long. V lost 2 bases and J 6 bases, leaving 10 bases between the germline ends. The germline V gene has CDR1 MGHRA and CDR2 YSYEKL. In DNA form, the CDR3 reads TGCGCCAGCAGCCAAATCAACAGGGATGGCTACACCTTC. As protein: CASSQINRDGYTF.

Many counts were recorded for this clone. The genes are TRBV15 and TRBJ2-7; a possible D gene is TRBD1 (6 bases). The CDR3 has 16 residues. Germline V gene sequence: CDR1 LNHNV, CDR2 YYDKDF (reference sequence). V shed 1 base and J shed 2 bases, with 15 bases lying between them. The CDR3 nucleotides read TGTGCCACCAGCAGAGCCCGGGACACCGCTACCTACGAGCAGTACTTC. This sequence encodes CATSRARDTATYEQYF.

The chain links TRBV5-6 to TRBJ2-1, with 10 nucleotides matching TRBD2. V shed 4 bases and J 5 bases; nucleotides not matched to a gene: 9. Germline V CDR1 and CDR2: SGHDT, YYEEEE. The CDR3 is 16 residues long. DNA of the CDR3: TGTGCCAGCAGCGACAGTAAGCGGGGGGGCGACAATGAGCAGTTCTTC. Translating it yields CASSDSKRGGDNEQFF.

The J gene is TRBJ2-7, the V gene TRBV30; 8 nucleotides match TRBD2. J gave up 1 base and V 5 bases, and 10 bases lay outside the gene matches. The CDR3 runs to 15 residues. Germline V gives CDR1 GTSNPN, CDR2 SVGIG (reference sequence). The CDR3 DNA sequence: TGTGCCTGGGGCCGCGGCGGGGGGCGATCCTACGAGCAGTACGTC. Encoded protein: CAWGRGGGRSYEQYV.

This clone was counted a few times. V usage is TRBV15 and J usage is TRBJ2-1; D perhaps matches TRBD1 (9 bases). This CDR3 comprises 20 residues. Germline CDR1 is LNHNV and CDR2 is YYDKDF (reference sequence). Trimming pared 3 bases from V and 5 bases from J, leaving 29 bases between. Here the CDR3 reads CATSSKMKGQGSGGHNEQFF. The CDR3 region has the DNA TGTGCCACCAGCAGCAAGATGAAGGGACAGGGCTCGGGAGGGCACAATGAGCAGTTCTTC.